The 5 T cell receptor beta chains listed next were all sequenced from one sample in a study of blood T cell repertoires in COVID-19. Produced via immunoSEQ multiplex PCR; TCRdb's table is partial and in-frame only. Of 120,000 to 150,000 clones listed, around 86% were seen once; the top ten hold about 1.4%. The sample consisted of peripheral blood. Receptors originate from a human donor in a cohort sampled during active COVID-19.

The genes are TRBV27 and TRBJ1-5; maybe TRBD1 (5 bases). This CDR3 region has 19 residues. Trimming shortened V by 1 base and J by 0 bases, and 19 bases separated the two germline ends. Germline V lookup: CDR1 MNHEY, CDR2 SMNVEV (reference sequence). The CDR3 loop is CASSLYAGVRFGSNQPQHF. In DNA form, the CDR3 reads TGTGCCAGCAGTTTATATGCGGGGGTACGTTTTGGTAGCAATCAGCCCCAGCATTTT.

V gene TRBV7-3 combines with J gene TRBJ2-1; 13 bases line up with TRBD2. Germline V gene data show CDR1 as SGHTA and CDR2 as FQGTGA. V trimming: 5 bases; J trimming: 7 bases; junction bases outside the gene matches: 5. The CDR3 totals 15 residues. The chain's CDR3 is CASSTGLAGMNEQFF. The DNA of the CDR3 is TGTGCCAGCAGCACGGGACTAGCGGGAATGAATGAGCAGTTCTTC.

V gene TRBV7-9 combines with J gene TRBJ2-1, with D possibly matching TRBD2 (6 bases). Per germline, CDR1 SEHNR and CDR2 FQNEAQ (reference sequence). The CDR3 is 13 residues long. V shed 3 bases and J shed 13 bases, with 16 bases lying between them. CDR3 coding DNA: TGTGCCAGCAGCTTGGACCTTACGGGGGAACAGTTCTTC. It is translated as CASSLDLTGEQFF.

The V gene is TRBV7-8, the J gene TRBJ2-1, with 7 bases matching TRBD1. The CDR3 covers 11 residues. V shed 2 bases, J shed 15 bases, and the junction held 4 bases outside the gene matches. Germline V gene sequence: CDR1 SGHVS, CDR2 FQNEAQ. In DNA, the CDR3 is TGTGCCAGCAGCTTAACCGGGACAGCGTTCTTC. It is translated as CASSLTGTAFF.

This clone appeared a single time. The chain employs TRBV5-6 and TRBJ2-2; D perhaps matches TRBD1 (6 bases). This CDR3 has 13 residues. The V gene lost 4 bases and the J gene lost 7 bases, with 11 bases spanning the gap. Germline V gene sequence: CDR1 SGHDT, CDR2 YYEEEE. The CDR3 bases are TGTGCCAGCAGCCCACAGGGTTTCGGGGAGCTGTTTTTT. Amino acid sequence: CASSPQGFGELFF.